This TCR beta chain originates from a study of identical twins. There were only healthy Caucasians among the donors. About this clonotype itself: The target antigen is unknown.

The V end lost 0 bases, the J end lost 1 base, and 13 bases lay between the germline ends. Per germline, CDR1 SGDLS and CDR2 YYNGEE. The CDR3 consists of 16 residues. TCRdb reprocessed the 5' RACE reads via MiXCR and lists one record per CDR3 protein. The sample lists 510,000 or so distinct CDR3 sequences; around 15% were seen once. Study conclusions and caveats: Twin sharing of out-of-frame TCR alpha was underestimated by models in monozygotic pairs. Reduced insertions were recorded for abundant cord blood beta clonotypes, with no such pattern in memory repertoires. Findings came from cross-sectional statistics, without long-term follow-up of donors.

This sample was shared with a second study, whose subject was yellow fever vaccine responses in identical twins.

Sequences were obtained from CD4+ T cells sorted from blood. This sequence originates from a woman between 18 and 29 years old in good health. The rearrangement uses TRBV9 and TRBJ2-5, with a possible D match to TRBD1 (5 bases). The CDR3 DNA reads TGTGCCAGCAGCGTAGCGAAGACAGTTCCCCAAGAGACCCAGTACTTC. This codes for CASSVAKTVPQETQYF.